This TCR beta chain was sequenced for a study of blood T cell repertoires in COVID-19. Study context: The study drew acute and convalescent COVID-19 samples from the United States, Italy and Spain. T cells, B-cell-depleted T cells, or PBMCs supplied cDNA or gDNA.

In the source study's methods: Reference gene primer amplification gave estimated nucleated cell counts. Method: immunoSEQ multiplex PCR; TCRdb's copy keeps in-frame clones and lacks some. V, J and clone size reflect that table, while D and trimming were determined from the DNA. The table has roughly 380,000 clones, more than 70% seen once; the top ten hold approximately 0.93%. The TCR was taken from a woman between 25 and 40 years old who had been exposed to COVID-19. Sequencing input: PBMCs or T cells enriched from blood (not recorded which).

The CDR3 sequence: CASSIRSGGLNEQFF. The CDR3 nucleotides are TGTGCCAGTAGTATAAGGAGTGGAGGGCTCAATGAGCAGTTCTTC. The genes are TRBV19 and TRBJ2-1; D is possibly TRBD2 (6 bases). The CDR3 has 15 residues. Trimming cost V 2 bases and J 6 bases, with 14 bases left between them. Germline V CDR1 and CDR2: LNHDA, SQIVND (reference sequence).